This T cell receptor (beta chain) was observed in a study of relationships among human T cell subsets (dated by TCRdb to the early 2010s). About the investigation overall: Sequencing was performed on eight distinct blood T cell populations: pan T, CD8 cytotoxic, regulatory, Th1, Th2, naive plus transitional, activated and memory cells.

There are 14 amino acids in the CDR3, from cysteine to phenylalanine inclusive. The kept DNA is CDR3 alone, 42 bases in frame from the first base. The germline V gene sets CDR1 to MNHEY and CDR2 to SVGAGI. V is cut back by 8 bases and J by 5 bases, with 12 bases in the junction unmatched. The method behind the library was multiplex PCR. Sequencing instrument: 454 GS FLX. Semiquantitative ARM-PCR was used to amplify the TCR alpha and beta CDR3 regions from mRNA. In ARM-PCR, tagged nested gene-specific primers were used first, and communal superprimers then performed exponential amplification. Before the second amplification round was performed on first-round PCR products, the nested primers were removed by exonuclease. The amplicons were sequenced on the 454 platform, a system that can rapidly sequence millions of DNA fragments without cloning bias. A read counted as effective if the read could be mapped to both V and J germline segments. Per the source publication's procedure: IRmap, which uses pyromap, a Smith-Waterman modification adapted to 454 sequencing errors, was used to assign reads to germline V, D and J segments. To filter D-beta assignments, cutoffs were set at the 99th percentile of the alignment scores obtained from simulated random sequences. CDR3 was defined as the amino acids between the conserved V-segment Y[YFLI]C motif and the J-segment [FW]GXGT motif. Repertoire diversity was estimated with a compound Poisson process model previously applied to large-scale EST data. A procedure for detecting cross-contamination was used to argue that the shared CDR3s did not come from sample contamination. TCRdb itself trimmed the public reads at Q25 with fastp, ran MiXCR and retained productive beta chains. Rows merge per CDR3 protein into single entries with the most common DNA and genes. V and J calls and clone size were set by TCRdb, not the authors. In this sample the table shows more than 13,000 distinct CDR3 sequences, over 50% of which occur a single time. Approximately 2% of the sample belongs to the ten largest clones.

Starting from positively selected CD4+ cells, anti-CD25 beads were used to select CD4+CD25+ regulatory T cells. Miltenyi superparamagnetic beads coated with subset-specific monoclonal antibodies were used for isolation of the T cell subsets. Every T cell population was isolated from peripheral blood. Mononuclear cells were obtained from whole blood by Ficoll separation, and monocytes were then depleted with anti-CD14 microbeads. The isolated cell populations were resuspended in RNAprotect reagent immediately. The research as a whole found: The considerable overlap in CDR3s among Th1, Th2 and regulatory T cells was taken as suggesting that cell fate choices are stochastic. More than 55% of CD8+ cytotoxic sequences came from clones with more than 100 reads, while the regulatory and Th2 subsets showed few clones of that size. A CD4+CD8+ double-positive population could not be ruled out by the bead-based sorting. Across the seven subsets, no statistically significant differences turned up in V, D and J usage, CDR3 length, or N-nucleotide additions.

For this clonotype: What this receptor recognizes is not known. No base-level quality is on record; no much larger clone is a single base apart.

This TCR was recovered from a middle-aged man in good health. Recombination connected TRBV6-5 to TRBJ2-7; the central 7 bases match TRBD1. Sequences were obtained from Tregs sorted from blood. The nucleotide sequence is given as TGTGCCAGCTGTCCTGACAGGGTGAAGAACGAGCAGTACTTC. The encoded protein is CASCPDRVKNEQYF.